The sequence of this TCR beta chain was determined in a study of T cells in Graves' hyperthyroidism and ophthalmopathy. The CDR3 is made up of 15 amino acids. Germline V lookup: CDR1 SGDLS, CDR2 YYNGEE. Trimming stripped 0 bases from V and 6 bases from J, with 12 bases between. Amplified TCR beta CDR3 regions derived from RNA transcripts. During a first-round RT-PCR of the TCR CDR3, the HTBI primer set was used. TCRdb reanalysed the multiplex PCR reads using MiXCR and keeps one entry per CDR3 protein. The sample includes around 450,000 distinct CDR3 sequences, more than 15% seen only once; the top ten take roughly 7.4%.

The receptor's source is a woman aged 18 to 35 with Graves' hyperthyroidism. The chain uses TRBV9 and TRBJ1-4; possibly TRBD1 for D (5 bases). Sequencing input: blood. CDR3 coding DNA: TGTGCCAGCAGCGTAGCTGGGGGAGGCGATGAAAAACTGTTTTTT. This codes for CASSVAGGGDEKLFF.